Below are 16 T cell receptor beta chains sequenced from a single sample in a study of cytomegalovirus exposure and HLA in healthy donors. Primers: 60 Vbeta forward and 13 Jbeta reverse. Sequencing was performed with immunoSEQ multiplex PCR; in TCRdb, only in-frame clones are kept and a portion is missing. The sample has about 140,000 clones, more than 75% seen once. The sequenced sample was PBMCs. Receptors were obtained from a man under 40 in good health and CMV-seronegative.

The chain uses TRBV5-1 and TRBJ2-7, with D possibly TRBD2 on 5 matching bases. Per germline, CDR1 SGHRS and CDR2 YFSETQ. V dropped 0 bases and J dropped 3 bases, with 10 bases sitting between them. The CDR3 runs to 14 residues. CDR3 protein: CASSLAEGIYEQYF. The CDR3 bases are TGCGCCAGCAGCTTGGCTGAGGGAATCTACGAGCAGTACTTC.

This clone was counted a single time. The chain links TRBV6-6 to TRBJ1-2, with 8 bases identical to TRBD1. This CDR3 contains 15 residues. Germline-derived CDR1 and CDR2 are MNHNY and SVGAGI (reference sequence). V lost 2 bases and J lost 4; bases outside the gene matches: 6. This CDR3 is CASSYGGQGIYGYTF. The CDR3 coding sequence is TGTGCCAGCAGTTACGGCGGACAGGGAATCTATGGCTACACCTTC.

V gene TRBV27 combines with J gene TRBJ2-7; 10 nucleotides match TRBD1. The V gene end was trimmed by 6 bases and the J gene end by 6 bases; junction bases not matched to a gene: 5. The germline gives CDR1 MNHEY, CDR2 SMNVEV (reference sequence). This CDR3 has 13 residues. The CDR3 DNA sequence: TGTGCCAGCAGCCCGGGACAGGGGCTCGAGCAGTACTTC. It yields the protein CASSPGQGLEQYF.

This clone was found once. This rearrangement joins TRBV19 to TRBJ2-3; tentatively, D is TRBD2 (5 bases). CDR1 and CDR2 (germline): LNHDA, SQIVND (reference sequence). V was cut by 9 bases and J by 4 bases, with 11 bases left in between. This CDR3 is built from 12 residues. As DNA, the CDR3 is TGTGCCAGCGGACTCCTGTCAGATACGCAGTATTTT. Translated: CASGLLSDTQYF. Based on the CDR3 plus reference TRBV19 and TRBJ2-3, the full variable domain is DGGITQSPKYLFRKEGQNVTLSCEQNLNHDAMYWYRQDPGQGLRLIYYSQIVNDFQKGDIAEGYSVSREKKESFPLTVTSAQKNPTAFYLCASGLLSDTQYFGPGTRLTVL.

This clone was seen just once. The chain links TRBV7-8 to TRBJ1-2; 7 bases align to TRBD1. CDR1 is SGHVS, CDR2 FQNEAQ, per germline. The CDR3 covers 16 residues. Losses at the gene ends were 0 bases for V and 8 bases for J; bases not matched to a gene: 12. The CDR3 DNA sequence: TGTGCCAGCAGCTTAGCCCCCCGACAGGGCCGCCGGGGCTACACCTTC. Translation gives CASSLAPRQGRRGYTF.

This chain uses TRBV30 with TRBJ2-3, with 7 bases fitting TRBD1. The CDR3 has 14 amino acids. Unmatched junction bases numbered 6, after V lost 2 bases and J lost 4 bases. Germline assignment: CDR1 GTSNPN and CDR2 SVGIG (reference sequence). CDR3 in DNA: TGTGCCTGGAGTCTCCGACAGGGTGCAGATACGCAGTATTTT. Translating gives CAWSLRQGADTQYF.

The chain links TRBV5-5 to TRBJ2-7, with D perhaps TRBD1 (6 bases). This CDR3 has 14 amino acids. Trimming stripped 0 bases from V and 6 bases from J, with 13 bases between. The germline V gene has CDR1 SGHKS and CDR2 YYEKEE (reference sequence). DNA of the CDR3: TGTGCCAGCAGCTTGGCCGCAGGGGAAGTCGAGCAGTACTTC. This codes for CASSLAAGEVEQYF. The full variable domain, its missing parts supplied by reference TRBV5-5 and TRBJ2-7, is DAGVTQSPTHLIKTRGQQVTLRCSPISGHKSVSWYQQVLGQGPQFIFQYYEKEERGRGNFPDRFSARQFPNYSSELNVNALLLGDSALYLCASSLAAGEVEQYFGPGTRLTVT.

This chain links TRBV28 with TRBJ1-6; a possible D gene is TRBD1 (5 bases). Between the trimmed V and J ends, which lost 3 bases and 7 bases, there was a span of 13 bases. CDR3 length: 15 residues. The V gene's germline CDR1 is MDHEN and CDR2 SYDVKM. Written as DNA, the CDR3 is TGTGCCAGCAGTTTGGAGCCAGGGAACAATTCACCCCTCCACTTT. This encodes CASSLEPGNNSPLHF.

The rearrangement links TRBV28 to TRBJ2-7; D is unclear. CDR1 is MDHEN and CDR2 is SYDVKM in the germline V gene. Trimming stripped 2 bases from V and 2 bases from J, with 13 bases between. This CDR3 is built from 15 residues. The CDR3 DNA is TGTGCCAGCAGTTTAAACGGCCTGGGCACCTACGAGCAGTACTTC. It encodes CASSLNGLGTYEQYF.

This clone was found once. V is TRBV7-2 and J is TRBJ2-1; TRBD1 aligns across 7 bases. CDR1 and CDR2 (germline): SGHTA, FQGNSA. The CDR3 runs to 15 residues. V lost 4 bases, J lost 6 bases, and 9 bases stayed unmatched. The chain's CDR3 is CASSSSQTGFNEQFF. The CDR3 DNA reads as TGTGCCAGCAGCTCAAGCCAGACAGGGTTCAATGAGCAGTTCTTC.

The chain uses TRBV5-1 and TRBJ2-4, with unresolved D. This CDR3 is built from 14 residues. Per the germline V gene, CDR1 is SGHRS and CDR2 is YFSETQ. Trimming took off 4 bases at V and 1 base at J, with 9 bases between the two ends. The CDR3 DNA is TGCGCCAGCAGCCATGACGGGGCCAAAAACATTCAGTACTTC. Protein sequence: CASSHDGAKNIQYF.

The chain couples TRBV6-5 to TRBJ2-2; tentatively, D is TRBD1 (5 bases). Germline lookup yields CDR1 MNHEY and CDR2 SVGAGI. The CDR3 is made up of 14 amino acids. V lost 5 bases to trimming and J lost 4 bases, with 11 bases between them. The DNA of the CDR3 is TGTGCCAGCAGTGAAATGGGGCTCACCGGGGAGCTGTTTTTT. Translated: CASSEMGLTGELFF.

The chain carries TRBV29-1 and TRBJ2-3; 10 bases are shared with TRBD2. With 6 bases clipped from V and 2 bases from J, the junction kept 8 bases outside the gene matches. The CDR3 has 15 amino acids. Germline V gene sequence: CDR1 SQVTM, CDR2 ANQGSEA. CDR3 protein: CSVAALAGVTDTQYF. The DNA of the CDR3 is TGCAGCGTGGCGGCCCTAGCGGGAGTCACAGATACGCAGTATTTT.

CDR3 residues: CASSQGGLQETQYF. DNA of the CDR3: TGTGCCAGCAGCCAAGGGGGGCTTCAAGAGACCCAGTACTTC. V usage is TRBV4-2 and J usage is TRBJ2-5; TRBD1 might be the D (6 bases). V gave up 1 base and J gave up 2 bases, with 8 bases separating them. The CDR3 consists of 14 residues. The germline gives CDR1 LGHNA, CDR2 YNFKEQ.

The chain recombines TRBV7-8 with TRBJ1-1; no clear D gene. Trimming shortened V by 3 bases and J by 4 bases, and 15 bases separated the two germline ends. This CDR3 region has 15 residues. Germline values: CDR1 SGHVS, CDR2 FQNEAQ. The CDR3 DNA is TGTGCCAGCAGCTTTGAGTATTGGAGTGGCACTGAAGCTTTCTTT. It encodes CASSFEYWSGTEAFF.

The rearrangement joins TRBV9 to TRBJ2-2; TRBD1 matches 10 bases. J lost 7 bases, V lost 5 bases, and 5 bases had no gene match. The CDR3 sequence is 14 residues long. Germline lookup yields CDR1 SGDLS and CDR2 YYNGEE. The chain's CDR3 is CASRSDRGRGELFF. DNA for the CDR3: TGTGCCAGCAGATCTGACAGGGGGCGCGGGGAGCTGTTTTTT.